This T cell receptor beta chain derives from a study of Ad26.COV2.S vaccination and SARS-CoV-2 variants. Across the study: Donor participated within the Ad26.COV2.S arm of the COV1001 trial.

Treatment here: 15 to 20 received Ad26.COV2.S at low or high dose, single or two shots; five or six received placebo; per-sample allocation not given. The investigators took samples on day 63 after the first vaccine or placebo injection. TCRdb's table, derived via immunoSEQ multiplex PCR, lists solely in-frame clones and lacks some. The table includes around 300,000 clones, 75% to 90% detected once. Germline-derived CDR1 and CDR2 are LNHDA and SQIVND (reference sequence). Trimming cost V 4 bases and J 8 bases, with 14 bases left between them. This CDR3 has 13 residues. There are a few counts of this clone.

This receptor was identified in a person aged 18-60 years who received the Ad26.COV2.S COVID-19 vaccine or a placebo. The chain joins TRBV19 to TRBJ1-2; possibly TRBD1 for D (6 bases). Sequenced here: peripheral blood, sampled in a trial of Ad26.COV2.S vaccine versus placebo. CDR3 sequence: CASSTDTGSGYTF. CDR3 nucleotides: TGTGCCAGTAGTACCGATACAGGGAGCGGCTACACCTTC.